This T cell receptor (beta chain) originates from a study of post-analysis software for immune sequencing data. Study context: The courses of disease that were included comprised relapsing-remitting, secondary progressive and progressive-relapsing multiple sclerosis.

Study outcomes and limitations: Co-batched samples clustered tightly together by F measure. Significantly lower normalized Chao1 diversity was found in patients with multiple sclerosis relative to controls. Compared with controls, patients had more of about 5 TRBV segments, including TRBV5-6, TRBV5-1 and TRBV20-1.

cDNA libraries of TCR beta carried unique molecular identifiers. Yield was roughly 0.5 million cDNA molecules from around 1 to 9.1 million T cells. TCRdb re-derived calls from the PCR reads in MiXCR, one entry per CDR3 protein. The repertoire holds 500,000 to 600,000 distinct CDR3 sequences, with 44% as singletons. Remarks on this clonotype: The antigen is not known.

There are 14 residues in the CDR3. V lost 4 bases, J lost 1 base, and 10 bases lay in between. Germline V gene sequence: CDR1 ENHRY, CDR2 SYGVKD. The chain joins TRBV10-3 to TRBJ1-1; D ambiguous. The origin of this receptor is a girl aged 10 to 17 with multiple sclerosis. Source material: blood. The CDR3 bases are TGTGCCATCAGTGTCGACGGGCAGAACACTGAAGCTTTCTTT. This translates into CAISVDGQNTEAFF.